This T cell receptor (beta chain) was observed in a study of shared T cell receptors in the human thymus (dated by TCRdb to the early 2020s). Regarding the complete study: The study examined how the human thymus generates shared, self-reactive T-cell receptor alpha chains.

Based on the germline V gene, the CDR1 and CDR2 sequences are MDHEN and SYDVKM. Deletion took 1 base off V and 4 bases off J, with a span of 23 bases between the germline ends. The CDR3 covers 19 residues, taking in both the cysteine and the phenylalanine. CDR3 DNA is the only sequence kept; it has 57 bases, read in frame from the first base. In regard to this clone: Its target antigen remains unknown. No per-base quality is available; no much larger clone lies one base away.

The method was the immunoSEQ multiplex PCR assay. This immuneACCESS table, as held by TCRdb, lists in-frame sequences with V and J called but not all clones. Of the missing ones, under half trace to an unresolved V gene in checked studies; the others have no known cause. This sample has 700,000 or so clones in its table, and 75% to 90% of those were observed once. Around 0.0099% of the sample is held by the ten biggest clonotypes. The same data also went into a second study, on human thymus T cells. From that second study: Donors were immunologically healthy infants undergoing open corrective cardiac surgery for congenital heart defects in Finland. Thymus tissue was obtained as surgical resects removed during corrective cardiac surgery. Both the thymic and the peripheral blood repertoires appeared to show biased V and J gene segment usage. The related research reported highly overlapping thymic TCR repertoires among unrelated individuals. TCR alpha and beta repertoires from fewer than ten infant thymus samples and four related peripheral blood samples were characterized in the study. The cohort included more than 5 male and a couple of female infants, with donor ages spanning 7 to 244 days. After being mechanically released from the tissue, thymocytes were kept at -70 degrees C in pellets of about 9.5-30 million cells. A QIAsymphony instrument was used to extract genomic DNA from frozen cell pellets. The immunoSEQ multiplex PCR assay was used to amplify the TCRB and TCRAD loci from a standardized quantity of quality-controlled genomic DNA. The amplicons covered the V(D)J region and were long enough to include the CDR3 and to identify the V and J genes. The commercial immunoSEQ service was used to sequence amplicons on an Illumina platform. Primer bias and sequencing errors were corrected as previously described, and TCRAD and TCRB definitions were based on the IMGT database. Repertoires were analysed with immunoSEQ Analyzer 3.0 and VDJTools, covering basic statistics, V/J segment usage, diversity estimates, rarefaction and pairwise overlap. To estimate diversity, the Chao1, ChaoE, Efron-Thisted, Shannon and inverse Simpson indices were applied, and diversity was also estimated on datasets down-sampled to the smallest sample. Repertoire overlap was assessed by strict matching of CDR3 nucleotide sequence, V gene and J gene, and clustering was done by Jaccard-based multidimensional scaling. On average, thymus samples gave around 810,000 unique TCRB clonotypes, whereas blood samples gave 75,000 to 95,000.

This sequence was found in a girl younger than two with a congenital heart defect. Donor details come from another sample of the same person, matched by shared clones. This chain is built from TRBV28 and TRBJ2-1; a tentative D call is TRBD1 (6 bases match). The sequencing input was thymocytes. The CDR3 here reads CASSLFSRGATLGYNEQFF. The DNA is TGTGCCAGCAGTTTATTCTCCAGGGGCGCCACACTTGGGTACAATGAGCAGTTCTTC. Here the CDR3 is joined to the reference TRBV28 and TRBJ2-1 genes, and the full variable domain is: DVKVTQSSRYLVKRTGEKVFLECVQDMDHENMFWYRQDPGLGLRLIYFSYDVKMKEKGDIPEGYSVSREKKERFSLILESASTNQTSMYLCASSLFSRGATLGYNEQFFGPGTRLTVL.